These 28 T cell receptor beta chains were all obtained from the same sample, sequenced in a study of blood T cells in healthy people across ages. Together with a sample-barcoded 5' primer, a J-beta primer mix was included in a second PCR lasting roughly 6 to 12 cycles. TCRdb analysed the 5' RACE reads with MiXCR anew, one entry per CDR3 protein. The data show 700,000 to 900,000 distinct CDR3 sequences, with roughly 26% seen just once and approximately 2.9% held by the top ten. The sample was also linked to a second study, of T cells of mothers and their children.

Material for sequencing was blood. These receptors all stem from a boy aged 5-17 years in good health.

The CDR3: CASSLRSGSTDTQYF. The DNA for the CDR3 is TGTGCCAGCAGTTTAAGGTCAGGGAGCACAGATACGCAGTATTTT. The chain joins TRBV27 to TRBJ2-3, with TRBD1 as a possible D gene (5 bases). The V end lost 2 bases, the J end lost 0 bases, and 9 bases lay between the germline ends. The germline CDR1 and CDR2 sequences are MNHEY and SMNVEV (reference sequence). The CDR3 runs 15 residues.

This rearrangement joins TRBV20-1 to TRBJ2-5, with 10 bases lining up with TRBD2. This CDR3 is built from 15 residues. After removal of 6 bases from V and 5 bases from J, the junction contained 12 bases not matched to a gene. Per germline, CDR1 DFQATT and CDR2 SNEGSKA (reference sequence). CDR3 nucleotide sequence: TGCAGTGCCCAAACCCCCGGGACTAGCGAGGAGACCCAGTACTTC. This encodes CSAQTPGTSEETQYF.

V and J are TRBV29-1 and TRBJ2-6; unclear D gene. The CDR3 contains 16 residues. The germline V gene encodes CDR1 SQVTM and CDR2 ANQGSEA. Trimming removed 6 bases from V and 2 bases from J, with 17 bases in between. This CDR3 is CSVYKTHHTGANVLTF. In DNA form, the CDR3 reads TGCAGCGTGTATAAGACACATCATACTGGGGCCAACGTCCTGACTTTC.

The rearrangement links TRBV12-3 or TRBV12-4 to TRBJ2-5, with 7 bases matching TRBD1. The CDR3 is 13 amino acids. V shed 3 bases and J 6 bases; nucleotides not matched to a gene: 4. The CDR3 protein is CASSFPGGKTQYF. The DNA for the CDR3 is TGTGCCAGCAGTTTTCCAGGGGGAAAGACCCAGTACTTC.

This clonotype was counted only a few times. V is TRBV4-1 and J is TRBJ1-2; the match to TRBD1 covers 7 bases. The V gene's germline CDR1 is MGHRA and CDR2 YSYEKL. This CDR3 region has 14 residues. V shed 4 bases, J shed 4 bases, and the junction held 6 bases outside the gene matches. CDR3 nucleotides: TGCGCCAGCAGCCTAGACAGGGTATTCTATGGCTACACCTTC. This gives the protein CASSLDRVFYGYTF.

The chain is built from TRBV29-1 and TRBJ2-4; the match to TRBD1 covers 7 bases. Per germline, CDR1 SQVTM and CDR2 ANQGSEA. CDR3 length equals 12 residues. The trim removed 8 bases at V and 5 bases at J, leaving 6 bases unmatched. Written as DNA, the CDR3 is TGCAGCTTCCGACAGGGTGAAAACATTCAGTACTTC. It codes for CSFRQGENIQYF.

This clonotype was seen only a few times. The rearrangement links TRBV30 to TRBJ1-6; D is unclear. The CDR3 extends over 15 amino acids. V was shortened by 0 bases and J by 7 bases, with 13 bases between the two germline ends. Germline loops: CDR1 GTSNPN, CDR2 SVGIG (reference sequence). CDR3 DNA sequence: TGTGCCTGGAGTGTAACTGGTGCCTCCAATTCACCCCTCCACTTT. This sequence encodes CAWSVTGASNSPLHF.

V gene TRBV7-9 combines with J gene TRBJ2-7, with unresolved D. This CDR3 contains 12 residues. Trimming pared 3 bases from V and 6 bases from J, leaving 9 bases between. Germline V CDR1 and CDR2: SEHNR, FQNEAQ (reference sequence). Written as DNA, the CDR3 is TGTGCCAGCAGCTTGTCGACGGTCGAGCAGTACTTC. Translated, it gives CASSLSTVEQYF.

In its sample, this clonotype was seen a few times. The chain employs TRBV11-2 and TRBJ2-7, with D unresolved. V lost 5 bases to trimming and J lost 2 bases, with 13 bases between them. CDR3 length: 14 amino acids. CDR1 is SGHAT, CDR2 FQNNGV, per germline. Here the CDR3 DNA reads TGTGCCAGCAGCCTTGCCAGAACCACCTACGAGCAGTACTTC. Its protein product is CASSLARTTYEQYF.

This clonotype was seen many times. The chain uses TRBV28 and TRBJ2-1; D is perhaps TRBD1 or TRBD2 (5 bases each). This CDR3 region has 14 residues. Deletions cut 2 bases from V and 10 bases from J, with 15 bases between. The germline V gene encodes CDR1 MDHEN and CDR2 SYDVKM. DNA of the CDR3: TGTGCCAGCAGTTTAATGAGGGGCGCAGCCGAGCAGTTCTTC. This codes for CASSLMRGAAEQFF.

J is TRBJ1-1 and V is TRBV6-6; TRBD1 might be the D (5 bases). The CDR3 is 14 amino acids. Germline values: CDR1 MNHNY, CDR2 SVGAGI (reference sequence). The ends were cut back, 4 bases at V and 4 bases at J, with 13 bases in the middle. The CDR3 reads CASSSRGVGTEAFF. The CDR3 DNA is TGTGCCAGCAGTTCCCGAGGGGTAGGCACTGAAGCTTTCTTT.

The J gene is TRBJ1-4, the V gene TRBV12-3 or TRBV12-4; no clear D. CDR3 length: 14 amino acids. Trimming pared 6 bases from V and 4 bases from J, leaving 12 bases between. The CDR3 region is CASRMTELNEKLFF. The CDR3 DNA reads as TGTGCCAGCAGGATGACGGAGCTTAATGAAAAACTGTTTTTT.

This clonotype was observed a handful of times. The V and J genes are TRBV5-1 and TRBJ1-1; 9 bases line up with TRBD1. From germline, CDR1 is SGHRS and CDR2 YFSETQ. The ends lost 0 bases at V and 0 bases at J; junction bases unmatched: 6. This CDR3 comprises 17 residues. CDR3 sequence: CASSLEGQGAVNTEAFF. The CDR3 DNA sequence: TGCGCCAGCAGCTTGGAGGGACAGGGCGCGGTGAACACTGAAGCTTTCTTT. The whole variable domain, filled in from reference TRBV5-1 and TRBJ1-1, reads KAGVTQTPRYLIKTRGQQVTLSCSPISGHRSVSWYQQTPGQGLQFLFEYFSETQRNKGNFPGRFSGRQFSNSRSEMNVSTLELGDSALYLCASSLEGQGAVNTEAFFGQGTRLTVV.

Ten or more counts support this clonotype. The chain couples TRBV29-1 to TRBJ1-1; 7 bases fit TRBD1. After removal of 7 bases from V and 7 bases from J, the junction contained 12 bases not matched to a gene. Per the germline V gene, CDR1 is SQVTM and CDR2 is ANQGSEA. This CDR3 is built from 13 residues. The CDR3 DNA sequence: TGCAGCGCCGTCCGACAGGGAGGCAGTGAAGCTTTCTTT. It yields the protein CSAVRQGGSEAFF.

The chain employs TRBV2 and TRBJ1-2, with D possibly matching TRBD1 (5 bases). The CDR3 spans 14 residues. Germline CDR1 SNHLY, CDR2 FYNNEI. Trimming removed 3 bases at V and 0 bases at J, with 8 bases between. CDR3 in amino acids: CASSDWGSNYGYTF. DNA of the CDR3: TGTGCCAGCAGTGATTGGGGGTCTAACTATGGCTACACCTTC.

This clonotype was picked up one time. The CDR3 loop reads CASSASGGDTQYF. In nucleotides, the CDR3 is TGTGCCAGCAGCGCATCAGGGGGTGATACGCAGTATTTT. The V and J genes are TRBV11-2 and TRBJ2-3, with 7 positions matching TRBD1. Germline CDR1 is SGHAT and CDR2 is FQNNGV. The CDR3 has 13 residues. V shed 5 bases and J 6 bases; nucleotides not matched to a gene: 5. The entire variable domain, with the rest obtained from reference TRBV11-2 and TRBJ2-3, is as follows: EAGVAQSPRYKIIEKRQSVAFWCNPISGHATLYWYQQILGQGPKLLIQFQNNGVVDDSQLPKDRFSAERLKGVDSTLKIQPAKLEDSAVYLCASSASGGDTQYFGPGTRLTVL.

Only a few counts were recorded for this clonotype. As DNA, the CDR3 is TGTGCCAGCAGCTTAGCCCGGACAGGGGCCAACACCGGGGAGCTGTTTTTT. Residues: CASSLARTGANTGELFF. The chain links TRBV7-9 to TRBJ2-2, with 9 nucleotides matching TRBD1. This CDR3 has 17 residues. V shed 0 bases and J 2 bases; nucleotides not matched to a gene: 4. Germline V gene sequence: CDR1 SEHNR, CDR2 FQNEAQ (reference sequence). Using reference TRBV7-9 and TRBJ2-2 for the parts outside the CDR3, the full variable domain is DTGVSQNPRHKITKRGQNVTFRCDPISEHNRLYWYRQTLGQGPEFLTYFQNEAQLEKSRLLSDRFSAERPKGSFSTLEIQRTEQGDSAMYLCASSLARTGANTGELFFGEGSRLTVL.

The V and J genes are TRBV2 and TRBJ1-2; D is possibly TRBD1 (5 bases). This CDR3 has 16 residues. The V gene lost 8 bases and the J gene lost 4 bases, with 23 bases spanning the gap. Germline V gene lookup returns CDR1 SNHLY and CDR2 FYNNEI. The CDR3 here is CASSGREPHLVYGYTF. The CDR3 nucleotides are TGTGCCAGCTCAGGGAGGGAGCCCCACCTCGTCTATGGCTACACCTTC.

This clonotype was seen more than once but under ten times. As DNA, the CDR3 is TGTGCCAGCAGTAGTGGATTTTGGTACTTC. This gives the protein CASSSGFWYF. This rearrangement joins TRBV6-2 or TRBV6-3 to TRBJ2-4; D is undetermined. This CDR3 spans 10 amino acids. Germline CDR1 reads MNHEY; CDR2 reads SVGEGT. V shed 5 bases and J shed 15 bases, with 11 bases lying between them.

This clonotype was seen a few times. This rearrangement joins TRBV5-1 to TRBJ2-5, with 9 bases aligning to TRBD1. The end of the DNA aligns better with TRBJ2-1, so the J call may be wrong. This CDR3 is 15 amino acids long. The germline CDR1 and CDR2 sequences are SGHRS and YFSETQ. The CDR3 here is CASSLEGQGSYEQFF. The CDR3 DNA follows: TGCGCCAGCAGCTTGGAAGGACAGGGGTCATATGAGCAGTTCTTC.

This sequence joins TRBV5-1 and TRBJ2-3; D might be TRBD1 (6 bases). The CDR3 covers 16 residues. The ends were cut back, 0 bases at V and 0 bases at J, with 11 bases in the middle. Germline CDR1 SGHRS, CDR2 YFSETQ. The DNA of the CDR3 is TGCGCCAGCAGCTTGGCGGACAGAGTCAGCACAGATACGCAGTATTTT. Translating it yields CASSLADRVSTDTQYF.

J is TRBJ1-2 and V is TRBV7-2; unclear D gene. V lost 3 bases and J lost 2, with 13 bases in between. Looked up from germline, CDR1 is SGHTA and CDR2 is FQGNSA. This CDR3 has 15 amino acids. This chain's CDR3 is CASSLQSTENYGYTF. The CDR3 DNA reads TGTGCCAGCAGCTTGCAGTCCACAGAAAACTATGGCTACACCTTC.

This clonotype appeared a few times. The chain recombines TRBV20-1 with TRBJ2-1, with D possibly TRBD1 on 5 matching bases. V gave up 0 bases and J gave up 7 bases, with 13 bases separating them. This CDR3 region has 14 residues. CDR1 and CDR2 (germline): DFQATT, SNEGSKA (reference sequence). CDR3 DNA: TGCAGTGCTAGAGATCAGACAGTGAGAAATGAGCAGTTCTTC. It specifies CSARDQTVRNEQFF.

A few counts support this clonotype. The chain couples TRBV7-9 to TRBJ1-3, with D uncertain. Trimming removed 2 bases from V and 0 bases from J, with 14 bases in between. The CDR3 consists of 17 residues. Germline assignment: CDR1 SEHNR and CDR2 FQNEAQ (reference sequence). The chain's CDR3 is CASSLNLGKSSGNTIYF. The CDR3 DNA reads as TGTGCCAGCAGCTTAAATCTGGGGAAGAGCTCTGGAAACACCATATATTTT.

This clonotype showed up just a few times. CDR3 coding DNA: TGTGCCAGCAGCTTATGGGCAGCGGGGCTAGGGAACACCGGGGAGCTGTTTTTT. Protein sequence: CASSLWAAGLGNTGELFF. J is TRBJ2-2 and V is TRBV7-6, with 7 bases lining up with TRBD2. The germline V gene has CDR1 SGHVS and CDR2 FNYEAQ. The CDR3 is 18 residues long. The V segment lost 2 bases and the J segment 1 base; nucleotides outside the gene matches: 10.

The chain recombines TRBV20-1 with TRBJ2-2; 9 bases are a match to TRBD2. CDR3 size: 12 residues. V shed 0 bases, J shed 13 bases, and the junction held 3 bases outside the gene matches. The germline V gene has CDR1 DFQATT and CDR2 SNEGSKA (reference sequence). The CDR3 bases are TGCAGTGCTAGAGATACGACTAGCGGGCTGTTTTTT. It codes for CSARDTTSGLFF.

This rearrangement joins TRBV14 to TRBJ1-1, with a possible D match to TRBD1 (5 bases). From germline, CDR1 is SGHDN and CDR2 FVKESK. CDR3 length: 13 amino acids. V dropped 4 bases and J dropped 4 bases, with 10 bases sitting between them. CDR3 bases: TGTGCCAGCAGCCCCAGGGTTTTCACTGAAGCTTTCTTT. This encodes CASSPRVFTEAFF.

The genes are TRBV6-5 and TRBJ1-1; no firm D call. The length of the CDR3 is 14 residues. CDR1 is MNHEY, CDR2 SVGAGI, per germline. V shed 0 bases and J shed 9 bases, with 14 bases lying between them. CDR3 region: CASSYSREGGKAFF. The CDR3 DNA sequence: TGTGCCAGCAGTTACTCACGGGAGGGAGGTAAAGCTTTCTTT.